The 3 T cell receptor beta chains given below trace back to one sample, sequenced in a study of technical replicates of blood from a handful of donors. Assay: immunoSEQ multiplex PCR; the TCRdb copy retains only in-frame clones and omits some. Found here are about 75,000 clones, approximately 97% of them singletons; the top ten hold roughly 0.17%. Material for sequencing was T cells isolated from PBMCs. The receptors come from a human donor in good health.

The rearrangement joins TRBV27 to TRBJ2-5; the match to TRBD2 covers 10 bases. CDR3 length: 18 residues. With V trimmed by 7 bases and J by 1 base, 15 bases remained unmatched. Germline values: CDR1 MNHEY, CDR2 SMNVEV (reference sequence). The CDR3 reads CASKGWLAGAASQETQYF. CDR3 nucleotides: TGTGCCAGCAAGGGTTGGCTAGCGGGGGCCGCTTCCCAAGAGACCCAGTACTTC.

J is TRBJ2-3 and V is TRBV4-1; 12 nucleotides line up with TRBD2. The junction had 4 bases not matched to a gene; V was cut back by 3 bases and J by 0 bases. The CDR3 length is 17 residues. Germline V gives CDR1 MGHRA, CDR2 YSYEKL. The CDR3 loop reads CASSHPTSGRSTDTQYF. CDR3 sequence (DNA): TGCGCCAGCAGCCACCCTACTAGCGGGAGGAGCACAGATACGCAGTATTTT.

The DNA for the CDR3 is TGTGCCAGCAGCTTAGCCCAGGGGGCGCCCACTGAAGCTTTCTTT. This codes for CASSLAQGAPTEAFF. The chain employs TRBV7-9 and TRBJ1-1, with 8 bases aligning to TRBD1. V lost 0 bases, J lost 4 bases, and 4 bases stayed unmatched. The CDR3 is made up of 15 amino acids. Germline-derived CDR1 and CDR2 are SEHNR and FQNEAQ (reference sequence).